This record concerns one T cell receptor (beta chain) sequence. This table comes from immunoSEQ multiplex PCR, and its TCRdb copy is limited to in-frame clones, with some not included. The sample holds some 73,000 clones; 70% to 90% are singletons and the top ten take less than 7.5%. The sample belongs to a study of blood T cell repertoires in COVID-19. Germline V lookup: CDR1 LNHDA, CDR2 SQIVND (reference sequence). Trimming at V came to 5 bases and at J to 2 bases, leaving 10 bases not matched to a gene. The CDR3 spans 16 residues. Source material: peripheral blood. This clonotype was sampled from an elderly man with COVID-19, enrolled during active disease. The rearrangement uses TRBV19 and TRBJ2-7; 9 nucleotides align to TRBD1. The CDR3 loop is CASSASRDREPYEQYF. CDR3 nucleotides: TGTGCCAGTAGTGCCAGCCGGGACAGGGAGCCCTACGAGCAGTACTTC.